A single sample gave rise to the 22 T cell receptor beta chains below, sequenced in a study of cytomegalovirus exposure and HLA in healthy donors. This PCR relied on a set of 60 Vbeta primers and 13 Jbeta primers. Profiling relied on immunoSEQ multiplex PCR, and the TCRdb table lists in-frame clones only, not all of them. Its table lists roughly 65,000 clones. Input material: PBMCs. These receptor sequences come from a boy aged 5-17 years in good health and CMV-seronegative.

The chain carries TRBV11-2 and TRBJ1-3, with 8 bases lining up with TRBD1. In germline, CDR1 is SGHAT, CDR2 FQNNGV. Trimming at V came to 4 bases and at J to 0 bases, leaving 8 bases not matched to a gene. CDR3 length: 17 residues. The CDR3 nucleotides read TGTGCCAGCAGCTGGATAACAGGGGGGAGCTCTGGAAACACCATATATTTT. Translated: CASSWITGGSSGNTIYF.

This chain links TRBV19 with TRBJ2-3; 10 nucleotides match TRBD2. Looked up from germline, CDR1 is LNHDA and CDR2 is SQIVND (reference sequence). The V and J ends lost 4 bases and 3 bases, in that order; junction bases with no gene match: 10. The CDR3 length is 17 residues. CDR3 sequence (DNA): TGTGCCAGTAGTACCGGACTAGCGGCGTTACTAACAGATACGCAGTATTTT. Translating it yields CASSTGLAALLTDTQYF.

V and J are TRBV5-1 and TRBJ2-7; 9 bases fit TRBD1. The CDR3 totals 14 residues. CDR1 and CDR2 from the germline V gene are SGHRS and YFSETQ. J lost 4 bases, V lost 6 bases, and 8 bases had no gene match. The CDR3 DNA follows: TGCGCCAGCAAACCGGGACAGGGTATTTACGAGCAGTACTTC. Encoded protein: CASKPGQGIYEQYF.

V gene TRBV11-3 combines with J gene TRBJ2-7; TRBD2 aligns across 7 bases. Germline CDR1 reads SGHNT; CDR2 reads YENEEA. Trimming cost V 2 bases and J 3 bases; bases outside gene matches: 7. This CDR3 comprises 15 residues. The CDR3 sequence: CASSLNPSSGYEQYF. The CDR3 DNA follows: TGTGCCAGCAGCTTAAACCCGTCTAGCGGCTACGAGCAGTACTTC. The variable domain in full, completed from reference TRBV11-3 and TRBJ2-7, reads EAGVVQSPRYKIIEKKQPVAFWCNPISGHNTLYWYLQNLGQGPELLIRYENEEAVDDSQLPKDRFSAERLKGVDSTLKIQPAELGDSAVYLCASSLNPSSGYEQYFGPGTRLTVT.

The CDR3 spells CAISVTGQSSETQYF. The CDR3 nucleotides are TGTGCCATCAGTGTGACAGGTCAGAGTTCGGAGACCCAGTACTTC. The gene calls are TRBV10-3 and TRBJ2-5; possible D gene TRBD1, 6 bases. CDR1 ENHRY and CDR2 SYGVKD come from the germline V gene. Trimming removed 4 bases at V and 5 bases at J, with 17 bases between. CDR3 length: 15 residues.

The chain employs TRBV30 and TRBJ1-1, with TRBD1 as a possible D gene (6 bases). This CDR3 is built from 14 residues. V dropped 1 base and J dropped 3 bases, with 12 bases sitting between them. Germline loops: CDR1 GTSNPN, CDR2 SVGIG (reference sequence). CDR3 in amino acids: CAWSAKQGDTEAFF. In DNA, the CDR3 is TGTGCCTGGAGTGCTAAACAGGGCGACACTGAAGCTTTCTTT.

V usage is TRBV4-2 and J usage is TRBJ2-5; D is ambiguous. V lost 6 bases, J lost 3 bases, and 14 bases lay in between. Germline V gives CDR1 LGHNA, CDR2 YNFKEQ. The CDR3 runs 14 residues. CDR3 sequence reads: CASSISADKETQYF. DNA for the CDR3: TGTGCCAGCAGTATTTCGGCAGACAAAGAGACCCAGTACTTC.

The chain recombines TRBV4-1 with TRBJ2-1; TRBD2 matches 11 bases. Trimming at V came to 3 bases and at J to 5 bases, leaving 9 bases not matched to a gene. Germline V gives CDR1 MGHRA, CDR2 YSYEKL. The CDR3 loop spans 17 amino acids. The CDR3 region is CASSHPLAGGGNNEQFF. The DNA for the CDR3 is TGCGCCAGCAGCCACCCTTTAGCGGGAGGGGGGAACAATGAGCAGTTCTTC.

Remarks on this clone: Other nucleotide sequences in the sample specify the same CDR3. The V and J genes are TRBV5-6 and TRBJ1-2, with 9 bases fitting TRBD1. Germline values: CDR1 SGHDT, CDR2 YYEEEE. V trimming: 0 bases; J trimming: 8 bases; junction bases outside the gene matches: 2. The CDR3 covers 13 residues. CDR3 in amino acids: CASSLGQGGGYTF. DNA of the CDR3: TGTGCCAGCAGCTTGGGACAGGGGGGAGGCTACACCTTC.

V and J are TRBV19 and TRBJ1-1; 8 bases map to TRBD1. Germline V gene lookup returns CDR1 LNHDA and CDR2 SQIVND (reference sequence). V lost 3 bases, J lost 5 bases, and 17 bases stayed unmatched. The CDR3 loop spans 18 amino acids. The CDR3 sequence: CASSIGGLGRGLWTEAFF. CDR3 DNA: TGTGCCAGTAGTATTGGGGGCCTAGGCAGGGGGCTGTGGACTGAAGCTTTCTTT.

The chain joins TRBV5-1 to TRBJ1-2, with 7 bases identical to TRBD1. The CDR3 is 15 residues long. The germline V gene encodes CDR1 SGHRS and CDR2 YFSETQ. Losses at the gene ends were 0 bases for V and 3 bases for J; bases not matched to a gene: 5. In nucleotides, the CDR3 is TGCGCCAGCAGCTTGGTAGAAGGGGGCGACTATGGCTACACCTTC. Protein product: CASSLVEGGDYGYTF.

This sequence joins TRBV4-1 and TRBJ1-2; tentatively, D is TRBD1 (5 bases). The V gene lost 1 base and the J gene lost 11 bases, with 11 bases spanning the gap. CDR1 is MGHRA and CDR2 is YSYEKL in the germline V gene. The CDR3 covers 12 residues. In DNA, the CDR3 is TGCGCCAGCAGCCAAGGGGGGGACCATTACACCTTC. Translating gives CASSQGGDHYTF.

The rearrangement joins TRBV13 to TRBJ2-7; 7 bases agree with TRBD1. This CDR3 is 14 amino acids long. Trimming took 1 base from V and 0 from J; bases not matched to a gene: 0. Germline V CDR1 and CDR2: PRHDT, FYEKMQ (reference sequence). CDR3 bases: TGTGCCAGCAGCTTAGCAGGGGGCTCCTACGAGCAGTACTTC. The encoded protein is CASSLAGGSYEQYF.

The chain links TRBV6-5 to TRBJ1-2; 9 nucleotides align to TRBD1. The CDR3 extends over 15 amino acids. Germline V gene data show CDR1 as MNHEY and CDR2 as SVGAGI. V shed 0 bases and J 5 bases; nucleotides not matched to a gene: 4. This chain's CDR3 is CASSYSPGQGYGYTF. CDR3 DNA: TGTGCCAGCAGTTACTCACCGGGACAGGGTTATGGCTACACCTTC.

The chain has TRBV4-1 and TRBJ1-2; tentative D call: TRBD1 (6 bases). The CDR3 is made up of 15 amino acids. Germline loops: CDR1 MGHRA, CDR2 YSYEKL. V lost 10 bases, J lost 2 bases, and 20 bases lay in between. CDR3 residues: CATWSPGDLNYGYTF. In nucleotides, the CDR3 is TGCGCCACCTGGTCCCCAGGGGACCTCAACTATGGCTACACCTTC.

V gene TRBV5-1 combines with J gene TRBJ2-7; TRBD1 aligns across 7 bases. With 0 bases clipped from V and 0 bases from J, the junction kept 12 bases outside the gene matches. The CDR3 length is 18 residues. Germline loops: CDR1 SGHRS, CDR2 YFSETQ. CDR3 sequence reads: CASSLAPQAQGSSYEQYF. For the CDR3, the DNA is TGCGCCAGCAGCTTGGCACCCCAGGCACAGGGGAGCTCCTACGAGCAGTACTTC. Full variable domain (outside the CDR3, taken from reference TRBV5-1 and TRBJ2-7): KAGVTQTPRYLIKTRGQQVTLSCSPISGHRSVSWYQQTPGQGLQFLFEYFSETQRNKGNFPGRFSGRQFSNSRSEMNVSTLELGDSALYLCASSLAPQAQGSSYEQYFGPGTRLTVT.

The V and J genes are TRBV29-1 and TRBJ1-5; D uncertain. Germline V gives CDR1 SQVTM, CDR2 ANQGSEA. This CDR3 is 13 amino acids long. Trimming shortened V by 4 bases and J by 6 bases, and 13 bases separated the two germline ends. In DNA, the CDR3 is TGCAGCGTTGCTTTGCAGGCGACTCAGCCCCAGCATTTT. Translated: CSVALQATQPQHF.

The rearrangement joins TRBV5-6 to TRBJ1-4; D not resolved. The CDR3 length is 14 residues. CDR1 and CDR2 from the germline V gene are SGHDT and YYEEEE. V was clipped by 5 bases and J by 0 bases, with 8 bases between them. The chain's CDR3 is CASSLIATNEKLFF. For the CDR3, the DNA is TGTGCCAGCAGTTTGATAGCAACTAATGAAAAACTGTTTTTT.

This rearrangement joins TRBV30 to TRBJ1-5; no clear D. Germline-derived CDR1 and CDR2 are GTSNPN and SVGIG (reference sequence). The CDR3 is 13 amino acids. The germline V and J ends were trimmed by 1 base and 6 bases, with 10 bases remaining between them. CDR3 loop: CAWSEEGAQPQHF. As DNA, the CDR3 is TGTGCCTGGAGTGAGGAGGGAGCTCAGCCCCAGCATTTT.

CDR3 DNA: TGTGCCAGCAGCCACCCGGGAGGTGACTATGGCTACACCTTC. Amino acids: CASSHPGGDYGYTF. This chain links TRBV7-2 with TRBJ1-2; the D is unclear. This CDR3 region has 14 residues. The V and J ends lost 5 bases and 3 bases respectively, with 13 bases between them. From germline, CDR1 is SGHTA and CDR2 FQGNSA.

The chain links TRBV6-5 to TRBJ1-1, with TRBD1 matching over 7 bases. Germline assignment: CDR1 MNHEY and CDR2 SVGAGI. V shed 6 bases and J 4 bases; nucleotides not matched to a gene: 5. The CDR3 extends over 13 amino acids. The CDR3 loop is CASSQTGVTEAFF. The DNA for the CDR3 is TGTGCCAGCAGCCAAACAGGGGTCACTGAAGCTTTCTTT.

The chain carries TRBV5-1 and TRBJ2-2; D is ambiguous. The CDR3 has 14 residues. Germline V gives CDR1 SGHRS, CDR2 YFSETQ. With 0 bases removed from V and 4 bases from J, the gap between germline ends came to 7 bases. The CDR3 reads CASSLVQTTGELFF. The CDR3, as DNA: TGCGCCAGCAGCTTGGTACAGACCACCGGGGAGCTGTTTTTT. The full variable domain, rest sourced from reference TRBV5-1 and TRBJ2-2, is KAGVTQTPRYLIKTRGQQVTLSCSPISGHRSVSWYQQTPGQGLQFLFEYFSETQRNKGNFPGRFSGRQFSNSRSEMNVSTLELGDSALYLCASSLVQTTGELFFGEGSRLTVL.